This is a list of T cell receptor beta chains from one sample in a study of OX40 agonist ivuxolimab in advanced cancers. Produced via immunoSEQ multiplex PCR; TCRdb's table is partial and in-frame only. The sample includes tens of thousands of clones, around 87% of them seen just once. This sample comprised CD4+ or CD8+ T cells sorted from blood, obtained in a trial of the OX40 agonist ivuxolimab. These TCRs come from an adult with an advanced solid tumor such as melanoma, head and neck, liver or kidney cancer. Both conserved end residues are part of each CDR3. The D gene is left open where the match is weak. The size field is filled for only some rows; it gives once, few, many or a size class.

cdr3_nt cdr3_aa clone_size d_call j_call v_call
TGTGCCAGCAGCTCGGGACAGGGGATCTACGAGCAGTACTTC CASSSGQGIYEQYF - TRBD1 TRBJ2-7 TRBV7-2
TGTGCCAGCACCTCCGACAGGGCTAATGAAAAACTGTTTTTT CASTSDRANEKLFF - TRBD1 TRBJ1-4 TRBV2
TGTGCCAGCAGACAGGGGGAGGACATTCAGTACTTC CASRQGEDIQYF - TRBD1 TRBJ2-4 TRBV2
TGCGCCAGCAGCCAAGAAGACAGGGTTTCCACTGAAGCTTTCTTT CASSQEDRVSTEAFF - TRBD1 TRBJ1-1 TRBV4-3
TGTGCCAGCAGCGTCGGACAATTGGCTTTCGGAAGAAACACCATATATTTT CASSVGQLAFGRNTIYF few - TRBJ1-3 TRBV7-6
TGTGCCAGCAGCTTAGTCCCAGGGAGCGGCGCAACTAATGAAAAACTGTTTTTT CASSLVPGSGATNEKLFF - - TRBJ1-4 TRBV7-2
TGTGCCAGCAGCTTTGGGGGATTAAGGGAAAAACTGTTTTTT CASSFGGLREKLFF few - TRBJ1-4 TRBV7-9
TGTGCCAGCAGCAGAAAACAGGGGCCCAAAGAGCACACCTTC CASSRKQGPKEHTF - TRBD1 TRBJ1-2 TRBV5-6
TGTGCCAGTAGTCCCCAATCCAGGTCAACTAGCGGGGGAGATACGCAGTATTTT CASSPQSRSTSGGDTQYF - TRBD2 TRBJ2-3 TRBV19
TGTGCCAGCAGCCCTGGTCCCTGGGCCACTGAAGCTTTCTTT CASSPGPWATEAFF - - TRBJ1-1 TRBV7-2
TGTGCCAGTAACCCCGATCCCCCGGGGCTGAACACTGAAGCTTTCTTT CASNPDPPGLNTEAFF once - TRBJ1-1 TRBV19
TGTGCCAGCAGCTTAGTACAGGGTTGGGCGATGAACACTGAAGCTTTCTTT CASSLVQGWAMNTEAFF - - TRBJ1-1 TRBV7-2
TGTGCCAGCAGCTTGGCCCGGAGGGGGCCAAACACTGAAGCTTTCTTT CASSLARRGPNTEAFF - TRBD1 TRBJ1-1 TRBV5-4
TGTGCCAGCAGCTTAGTTGGCGGGGCAGGAAATAGCAATCAGCCCCAGCATTTT CASSLVGGAGNSNQPQHF - - TRBJ1-5 TRBV7-2
TGCGCCAGCAGCCTCCGCGGCCTTATAACAGGGGGCCAAGAGACCCAGTACTTC CASSLRGLITGGQETQYF - TRBD1 TRBJ2-5 TRBV5-1
TGTGCCAGCAGCAACGGGGACCGGAGTCAGCCCCAGCATTTT CASSNGDRSQPQHF once - TRBJ1-5 TRBV7-9
TGTGCCAGCAGCCTCGGAGGGACAGGCAACACTGAAGCTTTCTTT CASSLGGTGNTEAFF - TRBD1 TRBJ1-1 TRBV7-2
TGTGCCAGCAGTGTGACAGGGGAAAACATTCAGTACTTC CASSVTGENIQYF few TRBD1 TRBJ2-4 TRBV2
TGTGCCAGCAGTTGGACAGGGGTATTCTTCGAGCAGTACTTC CASSWTGVFFEQYF - TRBD1 TRBJ2-7 TRBV2
TGCGCCAGCAGCTTAAATGCGGGGGGCTCCTACGAGCAGTACTTC CASSLNAGGSYEQYF - TRBD2 TRBJ2-7 TRBV5-1
TGCAGTGCTGGGGACAGTCATGAGCAGTTCTTC CSAGDSHEQFF - TRBD1 TRBJ2-1 TRBV20-1
TGCGCCAGCAGTCAGTGGGACAGGGGCTCTGAAGCTTTCTTT CASSQWDRGSEAFF few TRBD1 TRBJ1-1 TRBV23-1
TGTGCCAGCCAGAAGGTTACCTCTGGGGCCAACGTCCTGACTTTC CASQKVTSGANVLTF - - TRBJ2-6 TRBV6-5
TGTGCCAGCAGCCAAGGGCGGGGGCCCCAAGAGACCCAGTACTTC CASSQGRGPQETQYF - - TRBJ2-5 TRBV14
TGTGCCAGCAGCGTCGCCGGGACTAGCACAGATACGCAGTATTTT CASSVAGTSTDTQYF - - TRBJ2-3 TRBV7-3
TGTGCCAGCAGCCCGACAGAGAACTTCTATGGCTACACCTTC CASSPTENFYGYTF - - TRBJ1-2 TRBV28
TGTGCCAGCAGTCCCTTAAGGACCGGCTATGGCTACACCTTC CASSPLRTGYGYTF - - TRBJ1-2 TRBV28
TGTGCCAGCAGCACCGGTGAAATGGACAGCTTAAACTATGGCTACACCTTC CASSTGEMDSLNYGYTF - - TRBJ1-2 TRBV9
TGTGCCAGCAGCCGGGCGAGCGGGGTGATCGCCAAAAACATTCAGTACTTC CASSRASGVIAKNIQYF - TRBD2 TRBJ2-4 TRBV7-9
TGTGCCAGCAGACAGGGATGGAGCAATCAGCCCCAGCATTTT CASRQGWSNQPQHF - - TRBJ1-5 TRBV6-5
TGTGCCAGCGGCCAGGAGTTTTTAGCTCCCCCCCTTTTGTATGGCTACACCTTC CASGQEFLAPPLLYGYTF - - TRBJ1-2 TRBV28
TGTGCCAGCAGCCGGGGGCAGGGAGAGCGAAATGAGCAGTTCTTC CASSRGQGERNEQFF - - TRBJ2-1 TRBV7-3
TGTGCCAGCAGCGTTGGTCTGGGGGTAAATTCACCCCTCCACTTT CASSVGLGVNSPLHF - - TRBJ1-6 TRBV6-1
TGTGCCAGCAGGGGAGGGGCGGGAAACATTCAGTACTTC CASRGGAGNIQYF - TRBD2 TRBJ2-4 TRBV27
TGTGCCAGCAGCTTGACCGGGACAGCCCTCTCTGGAAACACCATATATTTT CASSLTGTALSGNTIYF - TRBD1 TRBJ1-3 TRBV7-2
TGTGCCAGCAGCCAAGCTGGGGGTGGTAATTCACCCCTCCACTTT CASSQAGGGNSPLHF - - TRBJ1-6 TRBV14
TGCGCCAGCAGCCCTGGGGCCAGGGGCGACACTGAAGCTTTCTTT CASSPGARGDTEAFF - - TRBJ1-1 TRBV5-1
TGTGCCAGCAGTGAAGAAGGCAGGGGAGATGGCTACACCTTC CASSEEGRGDGYTF - - TRBJ1-2 TRBV25-1
TGTGCCAGCAGCGAAGGGGCCTATCTCCTAGCCTCTGGAAACACCATATATTTT CASSEGAYLLASGNTIYF - - TRBJ1-3 TRBV7-6
TGTGCCAGCAGCGAACACACCCAGGTTGGGGCCAACGTCCTGACTTTC CASSEHTQVGANVLTF - - TRBJ2-6 TRBV6-6
TGTGCCAGCAGTTACTCGAGGGACAGAGGAGGTCAGCCCCAGCATTTT CASSYSRDRGGQPQHF few TRBD1 TRBJ1-5 TRBV6-6
TGTGCCAGCAGTTGGGCCCTGGGGAGGGAGACCCAGTACTTC CASSWALGRETQYF - - TRBJ2-5 TRBV28
TGTGCCAGCAGCGTTAGGACAGGGGCGAATGAGCAGTTCTTC CASSVRTGANEQFF - TRBD1 TRBJ2-1 TRBV9
TGTGCCAGCAGGGCAACCGGGGAGCTGTTTTTT CASRATGELFF - - TRBJ2-2 TRBV9
TGTGCCAGCAGCCCGGGCGGGAGCGGGAACACAGATACGCAGTATTTT CASSPGGSGNTDTQYF once TRBD2 TRBJ2-3 TRBV7-3
TGTGCCAGCAGCTTAGAATGGGGATATGGCACTGAAGCTTTCTTT CASSLEWGYGTEAFF - - TRBJ1-1 TRBV7-2
TGTGCCAGCAGCGTAAAAACTAGCGGGAACACCGGGGAGCTGTTTTTT CASSVKTSGNTGELFF - TRBD2 TRBJ2-2 TRBV9
TGTGCCACCACCCAGGACCCCACAGGCCTAGGCACCGGGGAGCTGTTTTTT CATTQDPTGLGTGELFF - - TRBJ2-2 TRBV11-2
TGTGCCAGTAGCCTATTGCATCAGCCCCAGCATTTT CASSLLHQPQHF - - TRBJ1-5 TRBV19
TGTGCCAGCAGGTATGACAGGGGGAATTCGCCCCTCCACTTT CASRYDRGNSPLHF - TRBD1 TRBJ1-6 TRBV28
TGTGCCAGCACCAGCGGGTGGGAGAATGGCTACACCTTC CASTSGWENGYTF - - TRBJ1-2 TRBV9
TGTGCCAGTAGTATGCGACAGGGCCTTTATGAAAAACTGTTTTTT CASSMRQGLYEKLFF - TRBD1 TRBJ1-4 TRBV19
TGTGCCAGCAGTGTTGCAGGTTACAATGAGCAGTTCTTC CASSVAGYNEQFF - - TRBJ2-1 TRBV2
TGCAGTGCCCTTGGCAATGAGCAGTTCTTC CSALGNEQFF - - TRBJ2-1 TRBV20-1
TGTGCCAGCAGCCAAGATCAAGCAGATACGCAGTATTTT CASSQDQADTQYF - - TRBJ2-3 TRBV4-2